This T cell receptor beta chain was sequenced during a study of cytomegalovirus exposure and HLA in healthy donors. Overall study findings and caveats: In an earlier analysis, about 90% or about 30%: the productive usage of most TCR beta V segments.

Note on this clone: The antigen is not known. The identical CDR3 is also encoded by other nucleotide sequences in the sample.

PCR employed 60 Vbeta and 13 Jbeta primers. Data came from immunoSEQ multiplex PCR; TCRdb stores just in-frame clones and leaves some out. The sample has roughly 120,000 clones; around 88% are singletons. CDR3 length equals 15 residues. Germline V CDR1 and CDR2: MGHRA, YSYEKL. V gave up 1 base and J gave up 5 bases, with 14 bases separating them. The chain couples TRBV4-1 to TRBJ1-1; tentative D call: TRBD1 (6 bases). The clonotype comes from a man aged 35-49 years in good health and CMV-seronegative. The sequenced material came from PBMCs. CDR3 sequence (DNA): TGCGCCAGCAGCCAAGTCCCAGGGGCGCCGACTGAAGCTTTCTTT. This gives the protein CASSQVPGAPTEAFF.